This T cell receptor beta chain originates from a study of T cell clonality in common variable immunodeficiency. Findings and caveats of the study: Reportedly, TCR beta sequences from common variable immunodeficiency showed fewer deletions and N-nucleotide insertions. What drives increased CVID clonality needs T cell subpopulation sequencing. CVID subjects showed higher TCRbeta clonality than healthy controls. CVID subjects shared fewer TCRbeta clones than healthy controls did.

This clone was observed at least ten times. Its antigen remains unidentified. Read sequence stops 3 residues before the CDR3 end, and the germline J gene provides the missing end. V lost 4 bases, J lost 2 bases, and 7 bases stayed unmatched. Germline loops: CDR1 SGHRS, CDR2 YFSETQ. The CDR3 contains 15 residues. TCRdb's copy holds only in-frame clones and misses some; the assay was immunoSEQ multiplex PCR. The sample has 35,000 to 55,000 clones, none seen only once; the top ten hold about 10%. This receptor was identified in a person aged 18 to 70 in good health. The sequenced sample was peripheral blood mononuclear cells. The genes are TRBV5-1 and TRBJ2-7; 9 nucleotides agree with TRBD1. The DNA read from the CDR3 is TGCGCCAGCAGCCCAACTGGGACAGGGCCCTACGAG. This codes for CASSPTGTGPYE. From start to end, the CDR3 is CASSPTGTGPYEQYF.